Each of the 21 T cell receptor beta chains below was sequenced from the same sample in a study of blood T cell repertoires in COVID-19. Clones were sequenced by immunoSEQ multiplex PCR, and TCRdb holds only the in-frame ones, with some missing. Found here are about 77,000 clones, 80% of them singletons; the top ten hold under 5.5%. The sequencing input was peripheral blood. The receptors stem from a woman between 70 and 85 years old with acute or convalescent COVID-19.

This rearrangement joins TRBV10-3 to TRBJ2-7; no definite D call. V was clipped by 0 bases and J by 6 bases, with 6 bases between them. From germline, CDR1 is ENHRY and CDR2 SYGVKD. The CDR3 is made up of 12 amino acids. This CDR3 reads CAISESSPEQYF. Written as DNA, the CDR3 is TGTGCCATCAGTGAGTCGAGTCCCGAGCAGTACTTC.

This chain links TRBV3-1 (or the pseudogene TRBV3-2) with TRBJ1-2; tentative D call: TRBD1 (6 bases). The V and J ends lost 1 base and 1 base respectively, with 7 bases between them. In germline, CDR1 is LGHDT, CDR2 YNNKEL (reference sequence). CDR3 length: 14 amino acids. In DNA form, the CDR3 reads TGTGCCAGCAGCCAAGGGGGGCTTAACTATGGCTACACCTTC. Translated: CASSQGGLNYGYTF.

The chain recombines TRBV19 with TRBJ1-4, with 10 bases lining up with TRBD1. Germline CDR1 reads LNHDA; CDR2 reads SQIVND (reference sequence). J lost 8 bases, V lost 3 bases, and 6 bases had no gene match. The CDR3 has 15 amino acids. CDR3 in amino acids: CASSIPGTGDEKLFF. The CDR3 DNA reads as TGTGCCAGTAGTATCCCCGGGACAGGGGACGAAAAACTGTTTTTT. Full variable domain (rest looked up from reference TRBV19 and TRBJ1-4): DGGITQSPKYLFRKEGQNVTLSCEQNLNHDAMYWYRQDPGQGLRLIYYSQIVNDFQKGDIAEGYSVSREKKESFPLTVTSAQKNPTAFYLCASSIPGTGDEKLFFGSGTQLSVL.

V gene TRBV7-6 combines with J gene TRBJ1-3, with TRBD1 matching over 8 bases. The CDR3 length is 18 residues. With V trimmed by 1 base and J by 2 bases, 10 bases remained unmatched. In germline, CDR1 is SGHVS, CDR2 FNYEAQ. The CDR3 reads CASSLEGRQDRAGNTIYF. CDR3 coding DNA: TGTGCCAGCAGCTTAGAAGGTCGACAGGACAGGGCTGGAAACACCATATATTTT.

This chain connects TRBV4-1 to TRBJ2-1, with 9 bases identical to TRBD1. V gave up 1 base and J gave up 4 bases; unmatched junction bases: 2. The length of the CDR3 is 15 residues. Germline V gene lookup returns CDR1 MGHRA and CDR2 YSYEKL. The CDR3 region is CASSQGQGVYNEQFF. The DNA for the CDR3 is TGCGCCAGCAGCCAAGGACAGGGGGTATACAATGAGCAGTTCTTC.

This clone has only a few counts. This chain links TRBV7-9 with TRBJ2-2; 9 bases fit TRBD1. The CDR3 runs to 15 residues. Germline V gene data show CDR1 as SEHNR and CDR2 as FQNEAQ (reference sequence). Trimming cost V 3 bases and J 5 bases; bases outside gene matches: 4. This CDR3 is CASSFDRGRTGELFF. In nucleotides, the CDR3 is TGTGCCAGCAGCTTCGACAGGGGGAGGACCGGGGAGCTGTTTTTT.

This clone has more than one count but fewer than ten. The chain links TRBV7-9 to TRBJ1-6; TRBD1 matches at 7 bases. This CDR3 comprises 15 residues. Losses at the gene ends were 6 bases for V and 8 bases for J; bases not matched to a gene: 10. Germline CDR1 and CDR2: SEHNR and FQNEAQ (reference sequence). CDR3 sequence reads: CASSPVGQGDSPLHF. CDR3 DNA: TGTGCCAGCAGTCCGGTGGGGCAGGGGGATTCACCCCTCCACTTT.

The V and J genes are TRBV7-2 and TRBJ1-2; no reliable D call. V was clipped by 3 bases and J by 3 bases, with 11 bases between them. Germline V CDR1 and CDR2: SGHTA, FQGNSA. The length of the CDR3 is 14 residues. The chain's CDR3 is CASSFTLPYYGYTF. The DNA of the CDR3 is TGTGCCAGCAGCTTTACTCTTCCCTACTATGGCTACACCTTC.

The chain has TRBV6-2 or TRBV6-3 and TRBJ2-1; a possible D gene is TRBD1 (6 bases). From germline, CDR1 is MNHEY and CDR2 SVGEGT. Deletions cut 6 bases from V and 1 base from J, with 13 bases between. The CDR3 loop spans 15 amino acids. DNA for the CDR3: TGTGCCAGCAGGCCTAACAGGGCATCCTACAATGAGCAGTTCTTC. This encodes CASRPNRASYNEQFF.

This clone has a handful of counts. The CDR3 nucleotides read TGTGCCAGCACTCCTGACTCCCCCGACCCTGGCCGCTATGGCTACACCTTC. Amino acid sequence: CASTPDSPDPGRYGYTF. The rearrangement uses TRBV2 and TRBJ1-2; D remains unclear. This CDR3 is 17 amino acids long. V lost 7 bases, J lost 4 bases, and 25 bases lay in between. CDR1 and CDR2 from the germline V gene are SNHLY and FYNNEI.

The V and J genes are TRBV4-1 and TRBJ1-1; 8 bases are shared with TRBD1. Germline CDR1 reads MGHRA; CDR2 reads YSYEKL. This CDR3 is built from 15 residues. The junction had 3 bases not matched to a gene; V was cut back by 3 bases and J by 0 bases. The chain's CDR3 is CASSQGQALNTEAFF. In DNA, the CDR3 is TGCGCCAGCAGCCAGGGACAGGCCCTGAACACTGAAGCTTTCTTT.

The CDR3 loop is CAISEGTSSEAFF. CDR3 sequence (DNA): TGTGCCATCAGTGAGGGGACTTCCTCCGAGGCTTTCTTT. The chain is built from TRBV10-3 and TRBJ1-1, with D perhaps TRBD1 (5 bases). Looked up from germline, CDR1 is ENHRY and CDR2 is SYGVKD. V lost 2 bases and J 11 bases, leaving 15 bases between the germline ends. CDR3 length: 13 residues.

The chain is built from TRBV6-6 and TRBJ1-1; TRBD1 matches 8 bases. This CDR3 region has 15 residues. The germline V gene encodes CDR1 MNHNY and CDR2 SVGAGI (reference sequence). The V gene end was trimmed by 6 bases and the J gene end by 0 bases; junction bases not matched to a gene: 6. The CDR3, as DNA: TGTGCCAGCAGCCCGGGACAGGTCTTGAACACTGAAGCTTTCTTT. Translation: CASSPGQVLNTEAFF.

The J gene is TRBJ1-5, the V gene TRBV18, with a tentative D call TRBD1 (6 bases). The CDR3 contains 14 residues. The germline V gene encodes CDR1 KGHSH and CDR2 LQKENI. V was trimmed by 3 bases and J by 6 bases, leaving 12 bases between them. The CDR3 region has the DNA TGTGCCAGCTCACCGGCAGGGGATGGTCAGCCCCAGCATTTT. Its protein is CASSPAGDGQPQHF.

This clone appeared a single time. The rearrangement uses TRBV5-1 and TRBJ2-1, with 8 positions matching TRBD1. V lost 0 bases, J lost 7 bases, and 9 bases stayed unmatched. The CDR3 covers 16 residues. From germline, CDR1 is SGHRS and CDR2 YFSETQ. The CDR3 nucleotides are TGCGCCAGCAGCTTGGCAAGGACAGGGCCACGGAATGAGCAGTTCTTC. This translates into CASSLARTGPRNEQFF.

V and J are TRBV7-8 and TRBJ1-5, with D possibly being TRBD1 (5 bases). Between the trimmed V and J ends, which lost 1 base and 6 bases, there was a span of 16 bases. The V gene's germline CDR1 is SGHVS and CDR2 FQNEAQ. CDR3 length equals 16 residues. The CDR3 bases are TGTGCCAGCAGCTTAGAGGGGTTAGGGGTTCCTCAGCCCCAGCATTTT. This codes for CASSLEGLGVPQPQHF.

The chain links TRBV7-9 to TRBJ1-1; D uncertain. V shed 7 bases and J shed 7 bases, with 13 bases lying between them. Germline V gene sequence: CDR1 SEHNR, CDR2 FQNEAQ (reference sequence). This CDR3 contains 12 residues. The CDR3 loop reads CASIRPGSEAFF. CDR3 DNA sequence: TGTGCCAGCATCCGACCCGGGAGTGAAGCTTTCTTT.

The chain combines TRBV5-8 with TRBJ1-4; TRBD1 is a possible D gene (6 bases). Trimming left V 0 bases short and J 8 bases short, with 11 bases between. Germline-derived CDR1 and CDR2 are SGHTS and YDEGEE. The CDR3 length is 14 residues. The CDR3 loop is CASSLGGRNEKLFF. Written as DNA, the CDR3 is TGTGCCAGCAGCTTGGGGGGGCGGAACGAAAAACTGTTTTTT.

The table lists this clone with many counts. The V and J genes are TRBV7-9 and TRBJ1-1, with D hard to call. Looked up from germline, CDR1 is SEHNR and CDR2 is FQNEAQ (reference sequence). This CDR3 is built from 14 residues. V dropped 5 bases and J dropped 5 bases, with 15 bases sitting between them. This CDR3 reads CASSPMGRTTEAFF. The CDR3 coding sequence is TGTGCCAGCAGCCCGATGGGAAGGACTACTGAAGCTTTCTTT.

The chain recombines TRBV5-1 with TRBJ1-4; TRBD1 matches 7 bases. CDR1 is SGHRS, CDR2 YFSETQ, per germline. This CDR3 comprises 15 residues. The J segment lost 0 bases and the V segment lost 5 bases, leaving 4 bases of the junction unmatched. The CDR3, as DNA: TGCGCCAGCAGTCAGGGGGTATCAACTAATGAAAAACTGTTTTTT. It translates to CASSQGVSTNEKLFF.

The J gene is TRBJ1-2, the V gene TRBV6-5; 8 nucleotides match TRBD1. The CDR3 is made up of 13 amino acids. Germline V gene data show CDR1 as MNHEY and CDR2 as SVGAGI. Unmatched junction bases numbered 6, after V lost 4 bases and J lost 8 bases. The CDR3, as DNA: TGTGCCAGCAGTTCTGGGACAGGCCGGGGCTACACCTTC. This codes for CASSSGTGRGYTF.